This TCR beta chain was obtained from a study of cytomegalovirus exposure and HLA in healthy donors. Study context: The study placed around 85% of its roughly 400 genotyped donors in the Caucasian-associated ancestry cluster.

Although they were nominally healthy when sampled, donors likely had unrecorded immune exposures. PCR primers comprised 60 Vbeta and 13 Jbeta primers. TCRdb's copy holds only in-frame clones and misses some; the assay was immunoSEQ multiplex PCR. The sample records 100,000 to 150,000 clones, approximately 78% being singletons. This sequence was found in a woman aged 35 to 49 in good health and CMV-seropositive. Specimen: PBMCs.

The CDR3 spells CASSDPGLAADTQYF. The CDR3 coding sequence is TGCGCCAGCAGTGATCCGGGACTAGCTGCAGATACGCAGTATTTT. This chain links TRBV10-1 with TRBJ2-3; 9 positions agree with TRBD2. The CDR3 is 15 residues long. Germline assignment: CDR1 WNHNN and CDR2 SYGVQD (reference sequence). Trimming took 3 bases from V and 4 from J; bases not matched to a gene: 5.